The 10 T cell receptor beta chains presented below share a single source sample, sequenced in a study of molecular identifiers for immune sequencing clone quantification. A single record per CDR3 protein comes from TCRdb applying MiXCR to the PCR reads. Here the sample spans more than 450,000 distinct CDR3 sequences, about a fifth being singletons. Sample: naive CD8+ T cells from blood, with Jurkat cell RNA spiked in. Subset noted: FACS-sorted CD8+CD4-CCR7+CD45RA+ naive T cells. These TCRs come from a human donor in good health. Some libraries in this study had Jurkat cell RNA spiked in.

The chain links TRBV29-1 to TRBJ2-1; a weak D match, TRBD1 (6 bases). V lost 3 bases to trimming and J lost 2 bases, with 17 bases between them. The CDR3 runs 16 residues. Germline values: CDR1 SQVTM, CDR2 ANQGSEA. CDR3 DNA: TGCAGCGTTGAGTGGACGGGCCAGGGGCCCTACAATGAGCAGTTCTTC. Its translation is CSVEWTGQGPYNEQFF.

Regarding this clonotype: This clone may be a read error of a much larger clone one base away. J is TRBJ1-2 and V is TRBV28; D possibly corresponds to TRBD1 (5 bases). CDR1 is MDHEN, CDR2 SYDVKM, per germline. The CDR3 totals 13 residues. The CDR3 bases are TGTGTCAGCAGTCTAAAGGGGAACTATGGCTACACCTTC. Amino acids: CVSSLKGNYGYTF.

This clonotype was counted a few times. The rearrangement links TRBV24-1 to TRBJ2-2; perhaps TRBD1 as D (5 bases). V dropped 9 bases and J dropped 4 bases, with 8 bases sitting between them. The germline V gene encodes CDR1 KGHDR and CDR2 SFDVKD. The CDR3 runs 12 residues. CDR3 sequence: CATRQTTGELFF. DNA for the CDR3: TGTGCCACCCGACAGACCACCGGGGAGCTGTTTTTT.

This clonotype has at least ten counts. The CDR3 coding sequence is TGTGCCAGTCGTGAGGTAGTCTCAGATACGCAGTATTTT. As protein: CASREVVSDTQYF. This chain joins TRBV19 and TRBJ2-3; D unclear. CDR1 and CDR2 from the germline V gene are LNHDA and SQIVND (reference sequence). The V end lost 8 bases, the J end lost 4 bases, and 13 bases lay between the germline ends. The CDR3 runs to 13 residues.

The rearrangement joins TRBV12-3 or TRBV12-4 to TRBJ2-7; the D gene is possibly TRBD1 (5 bases). CDR3 length: 14 residues. The V end was cut by 2 bases, the J end by 4 bases, with 12 bases between. The CDR3 sequence: CASSLKVREYEQYF. CDR3 in DNA: TGTGCCAGCAGTTTAAAGGTCAGGGAATACGAGCAGTACTTC.

The chain has TRBV30 and TRBJ1-2; TRBD1 matches 8 bases. This CDR3 is built from 12 residues. CDR1 GTSNPN and CDR2 SVGIG come from the germline V gene (reference sequence). With V trimmed by 4 bases and J by 4 bases, 2 bases remained unmatched. Here the CDR3 reads CAWTGGGYGYTF. CDR3 sequence (DNA): TGTGCCTGGACAGGGGGCGGCTATGGCTACACCTTC.

The sample holds many counts of this clonotype. The chain has TRBV4-3 and TRBJ2-7; TRBD1 matches at 8 bases. V lost 1 base to trimming and J lost 3 bases; unmatched junction nucleotides: 11. The CDR3 covers 17 residues. The germline V gene has CDR1 LGHNA and CDR2 YSLEER. The CDR3 reads CASSQGRGSGGFYEQYF. In DNA, the CDR3 is TGCGCCAGCAGCCAAGGACGAGGGTCAGGGGGCTTCTACGAGCAGTACTTC.

In its sample, this clonotype was seen many times. The chain links TRBV13 to TRBJ2-7; D is undetermined. This CDR3 spans 12 amino acids. The V end was cut by 10 bases, the J end by 7 bases, with 17 bases between. CDR1 is PRHDT, CDR2 FYEKMQ, per germline (reference sequence). The CDR3 DNA reads TGTGCCACCTCGGTGGGCACATGGGAGCAGTACTTC. It translates to CATSVGTWEQYF.

A single count supports this clonotype. A much larger clone lies one base from this, so it may be a read error. The rearrangement links TRBV12-3 or TRBV12-4 to TRBJ1-4; 9 bases are shared with TRBD1. This CDR3 is 15 amino acids long. Unmatched junction bases numbered 10, after V lost 8 bases and J lost 6 bases. The CDR3 spells CASGETGGWYEKLFF. DNA for the CDR3: TGTGCCAGCGGTGAAACAGGGGGCTGGTATGAAAAACTGTTTTTT.

This clonotype was picked up many times. V usage is TRBV20-1 and J usage is TRBJ2-7; TRBD2 matches at 8 bases. The V and J ends lost 7 bases and 4 bases, in that order; junction bases with no gene match: 9. The CDR3 is made up of 13 amino acids. The V gene's germline CDR1 is DFQATT and CDR2 SNEGSKA (reference sequence). CDR3 residues: CSVPGLVSYEQYF. Here the CDR3 DNA reads TGCAGTGTTCCGGGACTAGTTTCGTACGAGCAGTACTTC.